Below are 27 T cell receptor beta chains sequenced from a single sample in a study of blood T cells in healthy people across ages. With a J-beta primer mix and a sample-barcoded 5' primer, a second PCR ran about 6 to 11 cycles. TCRdb processed the 5' RACE reads anew with MiXCR; each CDR3 protein has one entry. Of over 1,500,000 distinct CDR3 sequences listed, around half are singletons. The sequenced sample consisted of blood. These receptors were taken from a woman aged 40 to 55 in good health.

CDR3 loop: CASSYSRAGSYEQYF. CDR3 nucleotide sequence: TGTGCCAGCAGTTACTCTCGGGCAGGATCCTACGAGCAGTACTTC. The V gene is TRBV6-5, the J gene TRBJ2-7, with D unclear. Between the trimmed V and J ends, which lost 0 bases and 1 base, there was a span of 10 bases. Germline V gene lookup returns CDR1 MNHEY and CDR2 SVGAGI. This CDR3 is 15 amino acids long.

V gene TRBV6-2 or TRBV6-3 combines with J gene TRBJ1-5; D is possibly TRBD1 (5 bases). The germline V and J ends were trimmed by 5 bases and 4 bases, with 15 bases remaining between them. This CDR3 is built from 15 residues. Germline V gene lookup returns CDR1 MNHEY and CDR2 SVGEGT. CDR3 bases: TGTGCCAGCAGTCCGGGACGTTACCCTAATCAGCCCCAGCATTTT. Translating gives CASSPGRYPNQPQHF.

This clonotype was detected only a few times. CDR3 in amino acids: CASTAGVSYEQYF. Here the CDR3 DNA reads TGTGCCAGCACGGCGGGGGTGTCCTACGAGCAGTACTTC. The chain joins TRBV6-1 to TRBJ2-7; 7 nucleotides match TRBD2. This CDR3 is built from 13 residues. The germline V gene encodes CDR1 MNHNS and CDR2 SASEGT. V gave up 7 bases and J gave up 1 base; unmatched junction bases: 4.

V and J are TRBV6-6 and TRBJ2-3; perhaps TRBD1 as D (7 bases). V dropped 6 bases and J dropped 4 bases, with 17 bases sitting between them. Looked up from germline, CDR1 is MNHNY and CDR2 is SVGAGI (reference sequence). CDR3 length: 15 amino acids. CDR3 sequence (DNA): TGTGCCAGCAGACTCGGACAGGCGGGGCCAGATACGCAGTATTTT. It yields the protein CASRLGQAGPDTQYF.

The rearrangement joins TRBV20-1 to TRBJ1-2; D not resolved. Germline CDR1 is DFQATT and CDR2 is SNEGSKA (reference sequence). V lost 6 bases and J 8 bases, leaving 13 bases between the germline ends. There are 11 residues in the CDR3. The CDR3 loop is CSAYTTGGYTF. In DNA, the CDR3 is TGCAGTGCGTACACCACGGGGGGCTACACCTTC.

This chain connects TRBV4-3 to TRBJ2-5, with 8 bases identical to TRBD2. Judging by the DNA end, TRBJ2-7 fits better; the J call may be wrong. The CDR3 spans 17 residues. Germline CDR1 reads LGHNA; CDR2 reads YSLEER. The CDR3 nucleotides read TGCGCCAGCAGCCAAGAAGTAGTCCCGGGACTAGACTACGAGCAGTACTTC. The encoded protein is CASSQEVVPGLDYEQYF.

This chain connects TRBV5-6 to TRBJ2-3; 9 bases line up with TRBD2. Per the germline V gene, CDR1 is SGHDT and CDR2 is YYEEEE. Unmatched junction bases numbered 13, after V lost 2 bases and J lost 0 bases. CDR3 size: 19 residues. CDR3 bases: TGTGCCAGCAGCTTTAGTCCTATCCCTAGCGGGGCAAGCACAGATACGCAGTATTTT. Protein sequence: CASSFSPIPSGASTDTQYF.

This clonotype was picked up a small number of times. The chain uses TRBV7-9 and TRBJ2-7; D possibly corresponds to TRBD1 (6 bases). CDR1 is SEHNR, CDR2 FQNEAQ, per germline (reference sequence). The ends were cut back, 2 bases at V and 0 bases at J, with 11 bases in the middle. This CDR3 spans 15 amino acids. CDR3 loop: CASSLTGSFSYEQYF. As DNA, the CDR3 is TGTGCCAGCAGCTTAACAGGGTCTTTCTCCTACGAGCAGTACTTC.

The chain carries TRBV6-1 and TRBJ1-1, with TRBD1 matching over 9 bases. Germline CDR1 is MNHNS and CDR2 is SASEGT. The length of the CDR3 is 14 residues. V trimming: 6 bases; J trimming: 2 bases; junction bases outside the gene matches: 4. The CDR3 protein is CASSGTGYNTEAFF. The CDR3 bases are TGTGCCAGCAGCGGGACAGGGTACAACACTGAAGCTTTCTTT.

The chain uses TRBV2 and TRBJ2-5; D may be TRBD1 (5 bases). CDR1 and CDR2 from the germline V gene are SNHLY and FYNNEI. V lost 8 bases to trimming and J lost 8 bases, with 15 bases between them. This CDR3 spans 12 amino acids. CDR3 region: CASQTDTETQYF. The CDR3 DNA follows: TGTGCCAGCCAGACAGATACGGAAACCCAGTACTTC.

This rearrangement joins TRBV11-2 to TRBJ1-2; D is unresolved. Germline V lookup: CDR1 SGHAT, CDR2 FQNNGV. The V end lost 8 bases, the J end lost 10 bases, and 14 bases lay between the germline ends. This CDR3 has 11 residues. The CDR3 here is CASLDSFDYTF. DNA of the CDR3: TGTGCCAGCTTAGATTCTTTTGACTACACCTTC.

This clonotype was recorded a few times. The chain is built from TRBV12-3 or TRBV12-4 and TRBJ1-2, with a weak D call TRBD1 (5 bases). Between the trimmed V and J ends, which lost 6 bases and 5 bases, there was a span of 13 bases. CDR3 length equals 13 residues. The CDR3 loop reads CASSHSGGYGYTF. CDR3 coding DNA: TGTGCCAGCAGCCACTCCGGGGGTTATGGCTACACCTTC.

This clonotype was found a few times. The genes are TRBV7-2 and TRBJ2-7, with 9 bases that match TRBD1. V shed 1 base and J 3 bases; nucleotides not matched to a gene: 7. The germline V gene encodes CDR1 SGHTA and CDR2 FQGNSA. The CDR3 is 16 residues long. CDR3 in DNA: TGTGCCAGCAGCTTAGGGGGGACAGGGTACGACTACGAGCAGTACTTC. Its translation: CASSLGGTGYDYEQYF.

The chain carries TRBV6-2 or TRBV6-3 and TRBJ2-3, with 10 positions matching TRBD2. The CDR3 is made up of 16 amino acids. The J segment lost 1 base and the V segment lost 8 bases, leaving 9 bases of the junction unmatched. CDR1 MNHEY and CDR2 SVGEGT come from the germline V gene. CDR3 sequence (DNA): TGTGCCAGCCAGCTATCTAGCGGGGGCGGCACAGATACGCAGTATTTT. This encodes CASQLSSGGGTDTQYF.

V usage is TRBV9 and J usage is TRBJ1-6; TRBD1 aligns across 12 bases. This CDR3 is built from 14 residues. Germline V lookup: CDR1 SGDLS, CDR2 YYNGEE. V shed 4 bases and J 10 bases; nucleotides not matched to a gene: 3. The CDR3: CASSPGQGASPLHF. CDR3 nucleotides: TGTGCCAGCAGCCCGGGACAGGGGGCATCACCCCTCCACTTT. Supplemented by reference TRBV9 and TRBJ1-6, the full variable domain reads DSGVTQTPKHLITATGQRVTLRCSPRSGDLSVYWYQQSLDQGLQFLIQYYNGEERAKGNILERFSAQQFPDLHSELNLSSLELGDSALYFCASSPGQGASPLHFGNGTRLTVT.

V and J are TRBV20-1 and TRBJ2-3; 10 nucleotides align to TRBD2. Germline V gives CDR1 DFQATT, CDR2 SNEGSKA (reference sequence). The CDR3 runs 12 residues. CDR3 loop: CSTSGDLYTQYF. CDR3 in DNA: TGCAGCACTAGCGGGGACCTTTATACGCAGTATTTT.

V usage is TRBV29-1 and J usage is TRBJ2-7, with 7 bases aligning to TRBD1. CDR3 size: 12 residues. Germline lookup yields CDR1 SQVTM and CDR2 ANQGSEA. Trimming cost V 8 bases and J 0 bases; bases outside gene matches: 4. The CDR3 region has the DNA TGCAGCATGGGGGACAGCTCCTACGAGCAGTACTTC. Its protein is CSMGDSSYEQYF.

The chain couples TRBV20-1 to TRBJ1-5; 12 bases match TRBD1. This CDR3 is 16 amino acids long. CDR1 DFQATT and CDR2 SNEGSKA come from the germline V gene (reference sequence). The trim removed 5 bases at V and 6 bases at J, leaving 11 bases unmatched. DNA for the CDR3: TGCAGTGCTCGGAGTGGGACAGGGGGCAAGGGTCAGCCCCAGCATTTT. Translation: CSARSGTGGKGQPQHF.

The V and J genes are TRBV12-3 or TRBV12-4 and TRBJ2-6; a weak D match, TRBD1 (5 bases). Between the trimmed V and J ends, which lost 3 bases and 2 bases, there was a span of 8 bases. The CDR3 is 15 residues long. CDR3 in DNA: TGTGCCAGCAGTTTTGCAGGGCCTGGGGCCAACGTCCTGACTTTC. Translating gives CASSFAGPGANVLTF.

The CDR3 region is CASTGGRDRGQETQYF. The CDR3 nucleotides are TGTGCCAGCACTGGCGGCCGGGACAGGGGTCAAGAGACCCAGTACTTC. The chain employs TRBV2 and TRBJ2-5; 10 bases fit TRBD1. The germline gives CDR1 SNHLY, CDR2 FYNNEI. V gave up 7 bases and J gave up 2 bases; unmatched junction bases: 10. CDR3 size: 16 residues.

V and J are TRBV13 and TRBJ2-1; 12 positions agree with TRBD2. The CDR3 covers 16 residues. J was trimmed by 8 bases and V by 4 bases; bases with no gene match: 9. Germline-derived CDR1 and CDR2 are PRHDT and FYEKMQ (reference sequence). CDR3 nucleotide sequence: TGTGCCAGCAGCTGGCTAGCGGGGGGGGACAGATATGAGCAGTTCTTC. This sequence encodes CASSWLAGGDRYEQFF.

This clonotype was seen a few times. The chain combines TRBV24-1 with TRBJ2-3; D may be TRBD2 (6 bases). The CDR3 is made up of 10 amino acids. The V end lost 10 bases, the J end lost 9 bases, and 10 bases lay between the germline ends. In germline, CDR1 is KGHDR, CDR2 SFDVKD. The chain's CDR3 is CATGAGTQYF. The CDR3 bases are TGTGCCACTGGGGCGGGAACGCAGTATTTT.

This clonotype was observed a few times. The V gene is TRBV7-2, the J gene TRBJ2-1, with 14 bases that match TRBD2. V gave up 6 bases and J gave up 0 bases; unmatched junction bases: 10. CDR1 is SGHTA, CDR2 FQGNSA, per germline. The CDR3 runs 19 residues. The DNA of the CDR3 is TGTGCCAGCAGGCGGACTAGCGGGGGGACAAAAAGCTCCTACAATGAGCAGTTCTTC. It translates to CASRRTSGGTKSSYNEQFF.

The chain joins TRBV11-2 to TRBJ2-3; 7 bases are shared with TRBD1. In germline, CDR1 is SGHAT, CDR2 FQNNGV. The CDR3 is made up of 19 amino acids. With 2 bases clipped from V and 0 bases from J, the junction kept 14 bases outside the gene matches. CDR3 amino acids: CASSLPVEGAGDSTDTQYF. DNA for the CDR3: TGTGCCAGCAGCTTACCTGTTGAGGGGGCTGGGGATAGCACAGATACGCAGTATTTT.

This clonotype was counted only a few times. V is TRBV20-1 and J is TRBJ2-7; 10 bases line up with TRBD2. Germline-derived CDR1 and CDR2 are DFQATT and SNEGSKA (reference sequence). The CDR3 runs to 15 residues. After removal of 5 bases from V and 3 bases from J, the junction contained 10 bases not matched to a gene. CDR3: CSAPPTSGASYEQYF. CDR3 coding DNA: TGCAGTGCTCCACCCACTAGCGGGGCAAGCTACGAGCAGTACTTC.

This rearrangement joins TRBV7-9 to TRBJ2-3; unclear D gene. The CDR3 consists of 15 residues. Trimming removed 0 bases from V and 1 base from J, with 8 bases in between. Germline V lookup: CDR1 SEHNR, CDR2 FQNEAQ (reference sequence). CDR3 residues: CASSLAEGGTDTQYF. CDR3 DNA sequence: TGTGCCAGCAGCTTAGCAGAAGGTGGCACAGATACGCAGTATTTT.

The J gene is TRBJ1-1, the V gene TRBV7-2; D not certain. V shed 1 base and J shed 3 bases, with 12 bases lying between them. This CDR3 has 15 amino acids. From germline, CDR1 is SGHTA and CDR2 FQGNSA. CDR3 sequence reads: CASSLVQVGYTEAFF. The CDR3 bases are TGTGCCAGCAGCTTAGTCCAGGTCGGGTACACTGAAGCTTTCTTT.